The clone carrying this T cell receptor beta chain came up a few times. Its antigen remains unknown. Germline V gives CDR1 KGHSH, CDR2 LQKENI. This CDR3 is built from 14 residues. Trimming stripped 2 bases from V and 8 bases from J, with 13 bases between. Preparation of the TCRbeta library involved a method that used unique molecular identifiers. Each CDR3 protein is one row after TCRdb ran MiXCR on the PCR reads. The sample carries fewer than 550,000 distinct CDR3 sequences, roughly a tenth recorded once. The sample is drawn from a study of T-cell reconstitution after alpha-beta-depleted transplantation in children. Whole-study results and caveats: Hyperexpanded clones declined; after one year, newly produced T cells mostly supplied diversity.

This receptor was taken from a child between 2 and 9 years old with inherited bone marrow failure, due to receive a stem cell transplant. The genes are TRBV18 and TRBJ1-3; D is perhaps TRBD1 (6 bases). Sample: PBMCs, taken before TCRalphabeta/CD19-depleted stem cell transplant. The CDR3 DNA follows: TGTGCCAGCTCACCAGGGACAAGCTTCGACACCATATATTTT. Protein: CASSPGTSFDTIYF.